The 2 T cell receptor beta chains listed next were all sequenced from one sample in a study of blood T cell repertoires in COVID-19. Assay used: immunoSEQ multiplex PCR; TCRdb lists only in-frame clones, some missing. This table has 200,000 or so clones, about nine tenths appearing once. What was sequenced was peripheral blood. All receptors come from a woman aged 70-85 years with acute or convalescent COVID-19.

The CDR3 loop is CASSLQGGFSPLHF. The CDR3 nucleotides are TGTGCCAGCAGCCTCCAAGGGGGCTTTTCACCCCTCCACTTT. This rearrangement joins TRBV27 to TRBJ1-6; 7 bases line up with TRBD1. The CDR3 runs to 14 residues. CDR1 is MNHEY and CDR2 is SMNVEV in the germline V gene (reference sequence). Trimming cost V 6 bases and J 9 bases; bases outside gene matches: 8.

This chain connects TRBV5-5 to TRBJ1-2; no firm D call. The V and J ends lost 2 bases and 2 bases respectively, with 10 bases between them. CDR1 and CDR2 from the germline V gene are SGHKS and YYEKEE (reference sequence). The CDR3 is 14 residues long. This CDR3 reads CASSFSQNNYGYTF. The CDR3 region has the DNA TGTGCCAGCAGCTTTAGCCAGAACAACTATGGCTACACCTTC. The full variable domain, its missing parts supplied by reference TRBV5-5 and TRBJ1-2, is DAGVTQSPTHLIKTRGQQVTLRCSPISGHKSVSWYQQVLGQGPQFIFQYYEKEERGRGNFPDRFSARQFPNYSSELNVNALLLGDSALYLCASSFSQNNYGYTFGSGTRLTVV.